The T cell receptor beta chain described here comes from a study of T-cell reconstitution after alpha-beta-depleted transplantation in children. Unique molecular identifiers were incorporated into the prepared TCRbeta library. TCRdb called the PCR reads again in MiXCR, with one record for every CDR3 protein. The sample includes hundreds of thousands of distinct CDR3 sequences, over 10% seen only once; the top ten take about 2.2%. From germline, CDR1 is SEHNR and CDR2 FQNEAQ (reference sequence). V gave up 5 bases and J gave up 4 bases; unmatched junction bases: 6. The CDR3 has 15 amino acids. The study, taken as a whole, reports: Where some patients showed high TCRbeta diversity at day 60, it came from recipient T cells and thymic progenitors that had survived. Among T cells one year after transplant, newly produced cells accounted for most counts and diversity.

This clonotype showed up just a few times. What it binds is not known. This clonotype was obtained from a male patient younger than 18 who had a stem cell transplant for acute myeloid leukemia, so the T cells may come from the graft donor. Material: PBMCs, mostly from graft donor cells, obtained 360 days after TCRalphabeta/CD19-depleted stem cell transplant. The gene calls are TRBV7-9 and TRBJ2-7, with TRBD2 matching over 12 bases. In nucleotides, the CDR3 is TGTGCCAGCAGCCTCATGCTAGCGGGAGGGTACGAGCAGTACTTC. Amino acid sequence: CASSLMLAGGYEQYF.